Listed here are 21 T cell receptor beta chains from one sample, sequenced in a study of T cells after yellow fever vaccination. TCRdb itself ran the 5' RACE reads through MiXCR, one entry per CDR3 protein. The profile covers 27,000 or so distinct CDR3 sequences, with approximately 4.7% appearing a single time and 40% to 50% taken by the ten largest. Sequenced material: CD8+ T cells sorted from PBMCs, taken 5 days after the yellow fever booster vaccination. These TCRs come from a man aged 25-45 years who received the YFV17D yellow fever vaccine.

This clonotype has ten or more counts. This chain links TRBV7-9 with TRBJ2-7; D is uncertain. CDR1 is SEHNR and CDR2 is FQNEAQ in the germline V gene (reference sequence). The CDR3 is 11 residues long. Deletions cut 5 bases from V and 3 bases from J, with 5 bases between. DNA of the CDR3: TGTGCCAGCAGCCATAGCTACGAGCAGTACTTC. It yields the protein CASSHSYEQYF.

This clonotype has a count of ten or more. The V and J genes are TRBV3-1 and TRBJ2-5, with TRBD2 matching 12 bases. Germline lookup yields CDR1 LGHDT and CDR2 YNNKEL (reference sequence). The trim removed 6 bases at V and 4 bases at J, leaving 12 bases unmatched. This CDR3 has 17 residues. The CDR3 spells CASSPFPSGRVRETQYF. The DNA of the CDR3 is TGTGCCAGCAGTCCATTTCCTAGCGGGAGGGTAAGAGAGACCCAGTACTTC.

In its sample, this clonotype was seen many times. The chain employs TRBV19 and TRBJ2-1; weak D call: TRBD2 (5 bases). The CDR3 contains 12 residues. CDR1 LNHDA and CDR2 SQIVND come from the germline V gene (reference sequence). CDR3 region: CSGLWGTNEQFF. DNA of the CDR3: TGTTCCGGACTCTGGGGAACCAATGAGCAGTTCTTC.

This clonotype was counted many times. The chain links TRBV6-5 to TRBJ2-3; D is unresolved. With 2 bases removed from V and 1 base from J, the gap between germline ends came to 10 bases. This CDR3 is 15 amino acids long. Germline-derived CDR1 and CDR2 are MNHEY and SVGAGI. This CDR3 reads CASSYPQSGTDTQYF. The CDR3 nucleotides read TGTGCCAGCAGTTACCCCCAGTCAGGCACAGATACGCAGTATTTT.

This chain connects TRBV12-3 or TRBV12-4 to TRBJ2-3, with D hard to call. Trimming took off 4 bases at V and 4 bases at J, with 6 bases between the two ends. CDR3 size: 12 residues. This CDR3 reads CASSYLADTQYF. The CDR3 nucleotides read TGTGCCAGCAGTTATCTAGCAGATACGCAGTATTTT.

This clonotype occurred many times. V and J are TRBV29-1 and TRBJ2-3; 8 bases align to TRBD1. The CDR3 covers 15 residues. V dropped 3 bases and J dropped 2; count of bases not matched to a gene: 7. Per germline, CDR1 SQVTM and CDR2 ANQGSEA. The CDR3 protein is CSVERQGRNTDTQYF. CDR3 in DNA: TGCAGCGTTGAGAGACAGGGGCGGAACACAGATACGCAGTATTTT.

The sample holds many counts of this clonotype. V and J are TRBV29-1 and TRBJ2-1; D is possibly TRBD1 (6 bases). V lost 5 bases and J 0 bases, leaving 11 bases between the germline ends. This CDR3 is 14 amino acids long. The germline V gene has CDR1 SQVTM and CDR2 ANQGSEA. DNA of the CDR3: TGCAGCGTTCCCACAGGGAGCTCCTACAATGAGCAGTTCTTC. Residues: CSVPTGSSYNEQFF.

This clonotype was detected ten times or more. The chain uses TRBV4-3 and TRBJ1-2; tentative D call: TRBD1 (5 bases). The CDR3 sequence is 17 residues long. The V gene lost 4 bases and the J gene lost 6 bases, with 24 bases spanning the gap. Germline values: CDR1 LGHNA, CDR2 YSLEER. The CDR3 is CASSRQEAGGSRDGYTF. CDR3 DNA: TGCGCCAGCAGCCGCCAAGAGGCTGGGGGATCGCGGGATGGCTACACCTTC.

The sample holds many counts of this clonotype. The chain combines TRBV6-6 with TRBJ2-1; D unclear. The germline V gene has CDR1 MNHNY and CDR2 SVGAGI (reference sequence). With 8 bases removed from V and 6 bases from J, the gap between germline ends came to 8 bases. This CDR3 has 11 residues. The CDR3 DNA reads as TGTGCCAGCGGTGTGGGCAATGAGCAGTTCTTC. Translating it yields CASGVGNEQFF.

This clonotype was seen many times. This chain links TRBV5-1 with TRBJ2-1; either TRBD1 or TRBD2 may fit D (5 bases each). The CDR3 is made up of 14 amino acids. V gave up 4 bases and J gave up 5 bases, with 13 bases separating them. CDR1 SGHRS and CDR2 YFSETQ come from the germline V gene. The chain's CDR3 is CASSGWDGHNEQFF. CDR3 bases: TGCGCCAGCAGCGGATGGGACGGTCACAATGAGCAGTTCTTC. Combining the CDR3 with reference TRBV5-1 and TRBJ2-1 gives the whole variable domain KAGVTQTPRYLIKTRGQQVTLSCSPISGHRSVSWYQQTPGQGLQFLFEYFSETQRNKGNFPGRFSGRQFSNSRSEMNVSTLELGDSALYLCASSGWDGHNEQFFGPGTRLTVL.

This clonotype was picked up many times. The rearrangement uses TRBV5-1 and TRBJ2-6; D is ambiguous. The CDR3 is made up of 14 amino acids. The germline V and J ends were trimmed by 4 bases and 4 bases, with 9 bases remaining between them. The germline CDR1 and CDR2 sequences are SGHRS and YFSETQ. In DNA form, the CDR3 reads TGCGCCAGCAGCACCGACACCGGGGCCAACGTCCTGACTTTC. It is translated as CASSTDTGANVLTF. Full variable domain (missing parts from reference TRBV5-1 and TRBJ2-6): KAGVTQTPRYLIKTRGQQVTLSCSPISGHRSVSWYQQTPGQGLQFLFEYFSETQRNKGNFPGRFSGRQFSNSRSEMNVSTLELGDSALYLCASSTDTGANVLTFGAGSRLTVL.

This clonotype was counted ten times or more. The chain combines TRBV2 with TRBJ2-7; 8 bases map to TRBD1. Germline trimming cut 8 bases from V and 0 bases from J; bases unmatched to any gene: 3. This CDR3 contains 13 residues. CDR1 is SNHLY and CDR2 is FYNNEI in the germline V gene. The CDR3 DNA sequence: TGTGCCAGCGGGGGACAGGTCTCCTACGAGCAGTACTTC. This codes for CASGGQVSYEQYF.

This clonotype was detected many times. The rearrangement uses TRBV12-5 and TRBJ2-7; possibly TRBD2 for D (6 bases). Germline lookup yields CDR1 LGHNT and CDR2 FRNRAP. V gave up 3 bases and J gave up 0 bases, with 15 bases separating them. This CDR3 contains 16 residues. In nucleotides, the CDR3 is TGTGCTAGTGGTTTCCACCTCTACGGGAGCTCCTACGAGCAGTACTTC. Its protein is CASGFHLYGSSYEQYF.

Many counts were recorded for this clonotype. The DNA of the CDR3 is TGTGCCAGCCCACGTAGGGACAACACCGGGGAGCTGTTTTTT. It is translated as CASPRRDNTGELFF. The chain has TRBV7-8 and TRBJ2-2; D is possibly TRBD1 or TRBD2 (5 bases each). Germline V lookup: CDR1 SGHVS, CDR2 FQNEAQ. The ends were cut back, 8 bases at V and 2 bases at J, with 12 bases in the middle. This CDR3 spans 14 amino acids.

The sample holds many counts of this clonotype. V usage is TRBV5-6 and J usage is TRBJ1-2, with 7 bases matching TRBD1. CDR1 is SGHDT and CDR2 is YYEEEE in the germline V gene. Unmatched junction bases numbered 8, after V lost 5 bases and J lost 4 bases. The CDR3 spans 14 residues. The CDR3, as DNA: TGTGCCAGCAGTCCGACAGGGTACCCCTATGGCTACACCTTC. Translating it yields CASSPTGYPYGYTF.

This clonotype was seen ten or more times. The chain employs TRBV20-1 and TRBJ2-7; 9 bases are shared with TRBD2. With 1 base clipped from V and 0 bases from J, the junction kept 10 bases outside the gene matches. Germline CDR1 is DFQATT and CDR2 is SNEGSKA (reference sequence). This CDR3 has 17 amino acids. Written as DNA, the CDR3 is TGCAGTGCTAGAGCAGGTCAAGCGGGAGGTTTCTCCTACGAGCAGTACTTC. It is translated as CSARAGQAGGFSYEQYF.

This clonotype was seen repeatedly, ten times or more. The chain links TRBV5-4 to TRBJ2-3; 10 positions agree with TRBD1. The J segment lost 5 bases and the V segment lost 3 bases, leaving 3 bases of the junction unmatched. CDR1 is SGHNT, CDR2 YYREEE, per germline (reference sequence). The CDR3 is 14 residues long. The CDR3 is CASSWGQGRDTQYF. CDR3 bases: TGTGCCAGCAGCTGGGGACAGGGGAGAGATACGCAGTATTTT.

This clonotype was seen many times. The rearrangement links TRBV20-1 to TRBJ2-1; D uncertain. This CDR3 contains 15 residues. The V end lost 5 bases, the J end lost 0 bases, and 14 bases lay between the germline ends. Germline lookup yields CDR1 DFQATT and CDR2 SNEGSKA (reference sequence). The CDR3 reads CSARSETSSYNEQFF. Here the CDR3 DNA reads TGCAGTGCTCGAAGCGAGACGAGCTCCTACAATGAGCAGTTCTTC.

The table lists this clonotype with many counts. This rearrangement joins TRBV20-1 to TRBJ2-1; D may be TRBD1 (7 bases). The CDR3 is 13 residues long. The V and J ends lost 5 bases and 7 bases respectively, with 15 bases between them. Germline CDR1 is DFQATT and CDR2 is SNEGSKA (reference sequence). CDR3 nucleotides: TGCAGTGCTGCCGCGGAGGGGGCAAATGAGCAGTTCTTC. The encoded protein is CSAAAEGANEQFF.

This clonotype was recorded many times. V is TRBV12-3 or TRBV12-4 and J is TRBJ1-3; 7 nucleotides agree with TRBD1. V was clipped by 4 bases and J by 4 bases; unmatched bases: 7. The CDR3 covers 15 residues. The DNA for the CDR3 is TGTGCCAGCAGTTCCCTCGGACAGGAAGGAAACACCATATATTTT. It is translated as CASSSLGQEGNTIYF.

In this sample, this clonotype turned up many times. This chain connects TRBV18 to TRBJ2-7; weak D call: TRBD2 (11 bases). V was clipped by 0 bases and J by 3 bases, with 33 bases between them. Germline V gene data show CDR1 as KGHSH and CDR2 as LQKENI. This CDR3 contains 22 residues. CDR3 loop: CASSPPPGQGQRLAGTYYEQYF. The CDR3 nucleotides read TGTGCCAGCTCACCACCTCCGGGACAGGGGCAGAGACTAGCGGGAACCTACTACGAGCAGTACTTC.